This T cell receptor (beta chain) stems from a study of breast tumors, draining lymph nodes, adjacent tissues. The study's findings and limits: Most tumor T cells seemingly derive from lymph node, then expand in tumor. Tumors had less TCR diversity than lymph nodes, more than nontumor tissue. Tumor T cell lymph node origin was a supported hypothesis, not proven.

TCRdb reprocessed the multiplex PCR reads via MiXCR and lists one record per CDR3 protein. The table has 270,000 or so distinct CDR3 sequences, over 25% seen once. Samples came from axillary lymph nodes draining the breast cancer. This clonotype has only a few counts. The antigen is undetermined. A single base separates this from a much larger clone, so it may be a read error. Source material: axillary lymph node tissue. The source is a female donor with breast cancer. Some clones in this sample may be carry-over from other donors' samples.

The CDR3 DNA sequence: TGTGCCAGCAGCTCTCCAGGGATGAACGAGCAGTACTTC. This sequence encodes CASSSPGMNEQYF. This chain uses TRBV13 with TRBJ2-7; D is perhaps TRBD1 (5 bases). The CDR3 sequence is 13 residues long. The germline V and J ends were trimmed by 4 bases and 5 bases, with 12 bases remaining between them. From germline, CDR1 is PRHDT and CDR2 FYEKMQ (reference sequence).